The source of this T cell receptor (beta chain) is a study of blood T cell repertoires in COVID-19 (dated by TCRdb to 2020 to 2022). Regarding the study in general: Collaborator samples came from the United States, Italy and Spain and covered acute and convalescent phases of COVID-19. The prospective study material was composed of cDNA or gDNA derived from T cells, B-cell-depleted T cells, or PBMCs. The dataset comprised deeply sampled blood TCRbeta repertoires from subjects exposed to, actively infected with, or recovered from COVID-19. The repertoires were released in a freely available public database meant as a resource for research on the immune response to SARS-CoV-2. The samples were drawn from the first 160 participants of the ongoing ImmuneRACE study and from 1,254 subjects provided by 6 global collaborators. The sample metadata nearly always contained a de-identified subject ID, COVID-19 status, age in years and sex. HLA class I and class II types, where available, came from metadata supplied by the sample provider rather than from assay-based typing.

Trimming takes 1 base off V and 2 bases off J; junction bases not matched to a gene: 6. Counted from cysteine to phenylalanine, this CDR3 has 18 amino acids. The DNA shown is the 54-base CDR3, in frame from base 1. In the germline V gene, CDR1 corresponds to SGHRS and CDR2 to YFSETQ. Results the study describes overall, beyond this receptor: How much clinical and demographic metadata was included differed by source and by participant, and the metadata was provided uncurated.

The collaborating institutions used their own protocols to collect whole blood in K2EDTA tubes. Collaborator samples were shipped for TCRbeta analysis as frozen whole blood, isolated PBMCs, or DNA extracted from either sample type. TCRbeta CDR3 regions were amplified from genomic DNA using the immunoSEQ Assay, a bias-controlled multiplex PCR. The authors' analysis ran thus. Within the assay, amplification of reference gene primers was used to estimate how many nucleated cells each sample contained. To quantify the absolute abundance of each unique TCRbeta CDR3 rearrangement, sequence reads were collapsed and filtered. Productive Simpson clonality was computed per sample as the square root of Simpson's diversity index over productive rearrangements. TCRdb obtained this table from immuneACCESS and retained in-frame rearrangements with V and J assigned. These tables miss some clones; where compared with another copy, unresolved V genes account for less than half of the shortfall, and the remainder is unexplained. The V and J calls and the clone size are those of that table, but D and trimming were determined from the DNA. Counted in this sample were 140,000 to 150,000 clones; under 90% of them appeared once. The ten largest clones take up about two fifths of the sample.

Concerning this clone: Its antigen specificity is not known. The record has no base qualities; no much larger clone is one base away.

The source material was peripheral blood. The rearrangement joined TRBV5-1 to TRBJ2-3; 14 bases in between match TRBD2. The receptor was isolated from a human donor in a cohort sampled during active COVID-19. The CDR3 reads CASSLPGLAGAHTDTQYF. The DNA is TGCGCCAGCAGCTTGCCGGGACTAGCGGGGGCCCACACAGATACGCAGTATTTT.